Each of the 10 T cell receptor beta chains below was sequenced from the same sample in a study of chronic HIV infection and antiretroviral therapy. TCRdb re-analysed the 5' RACE reads in MiXCR, keeping a single row per CDR3 protein. The table has over 40,000 distinct CDR3 sequences, approximately 20% seen once; the top ten hold under 3.5%. The source material was peripheral blood. The receptor source for this set is an adult who had HIV and had not received antiretroviral therapy, or was an uninfected healthy control (not recorded which).

This clonotype has only a few counts. This sequence joins TRBV27 and TRBJ2-3; D is undetermined. Germline lookup yields CDR1 MNHEY and CDR2 SMNVEV (reference sequence). The CDR3 loop spans 16 amino acids. V lost 1 base, J lost 0 bases, and 11 bases lay in between. CDR3: CASSLLGIHSTDTQYF. CDR3 bases: TGTGCCAGCAGTTTATTAGGGATCCATAGCACAGATACGCAGTATTTT.

The chain is built from TRBV11-2 and TRBJ2-1, with a weak D call TRBD1 (6 bases). V was shortened by 4 bases and J by 4 bases, with 17 bases between the two germline ends. Looked up from germline, CDR1 is SGHAT and CDR2 is FQNNGV. The CDR3 is 16 amino acids. Written as DNA, the CDR3 is TGTGCCAGCAGCTCAGGGGTTGGACCCGATTACAATGAGCAGTTCTTC. Its protein is CASSSGVGPDYNEQFF.

Only a few counts were recorded for this clonotype. The DNA for the CDR3 is TGCGCCAGCAGCCAATTACTAGCGGGAGCTTATGAGCAGTTCTTC. Translated, it gives CASSQLLAGAYEQFF. The rearrangement uses TRBV4-1 and TRBJ2-1, with TRBD2 identical over 11 bases. Unmatched junction bases numbered 5, after V lost 2 bases and J lost 8 bases. The germline gives CDR1 MGHRA, CDR2 YSYEKL. CDR3 length: 15 amino acids.

J is TRBJ2-2 and V is TRBV29-1; the D gene could be TRBD1 or TRBD2 (6 bases each). V dropped 6 bases and J dropped 5 bases, with 16 bases sitting between them. This CDR3 is built from 14 residues. The germline V gene encodes CDR1 SQVTM and CDR2 ANQGSEA. Written as DNA, the CDR3 is TGCAGCGTCGAGAAGGGGGGATTGACCGGGGAGCTGTTTTTT. Protein sequence: CSVEKGGLTGELFF.

The chain combines TRBV29-1 with TRBJ1-2, with 7 bases lining up with TRBD1. The CDR3 is 12 amino acids. V lost 5 bases and J lost 4; bases outside the gene matches: 4. Looked up from germline, CDR1 is SQVTM and CDR2 is ANQGSEA. Here the CDR3 DNA reads TGCAGCGTTAACAGGGGAGGCTATGGCTACACCTTC. It encodes CSVNRGGYGYTF.

The V call is TRBV29-1, the J call TRBJ2-1; D is undetermined. The CDR3 contains 10 residues. Deletions cut 7 bases from V and 10 bases from J, with 11 bases between. Germline V gives CDR1 SQVTM, CDR2 ANQGSEA. CDR3 in amino acids: CSAFLGEQFF. The CDR3 DNA is TGCAGCGCCTTCCTTGGGGAGCAGTTCTTC.

This chain links TRBV28 with TRBJ2-3; the match to TRBD1 covers 11 bases. V trimming: 8 bases; J trimming: 1 base; junction bases outside the gene matches: 2. CDR1 is MDHEN, CDR2 SYDVKM, per germline. CDR3 length equals 14 residues. The CDR3 sequence is CASADRGRTDTQYF. The DNA of the CDR3 is TGTGCCAGCGCGGACAGGGGGCGCACAGATACGCAGTATTTT.

V usage is TRBV20-1 and J usage is TRBJ2-7; 7 bases are a match to TRBD2. The ends lost 6 bases at V and 6 bases at J; junction bases unmatched: 8. Germline CDR1 and CDR2: DFQATT and SNEGSKA (reference sequence). The CDR3 has 12 amino acids. CDR3 bases: TGCAGTGCCGAGACTAGCCCCCTCGAGCAGTACTTC. It translates to CSAETSPLEQYF.

The table lists this clonotype with a few counts. The chain recombines TRBV18 with TRBJ1-1; D not certain. The germline V gene has CDR1 KGHSH and CDR2 LQKENI. There are 13 residues in the CDR3. Trimming left V 1 base short and J 1 base short, with 4 bases between. The CDR3 here is CASSPQGNTEAFF. In DNA form, the CDR3 reads TGTGCCAGCTCACCACAGGGGAACACTGAAGCTTTCTTT.

This clonotype has a handful of counts. This chain uses TRBV4-1 with TRBJ2-3; D may be TRBD2 (5 bases). Germline V gene data show CDR1 as MGHRA and CDR2 as YSYEKL. The CDR3 is 15 residues long. V was cut by 0 bases and J by 2 bases, with 9 bases left in between. As DNA, the CDR3 is TGCGCCAGCAGCCAAGACCCAGCGGTCACAGATACGCAGTATTTT. This translates into CASSQDPAVTDTQYF.